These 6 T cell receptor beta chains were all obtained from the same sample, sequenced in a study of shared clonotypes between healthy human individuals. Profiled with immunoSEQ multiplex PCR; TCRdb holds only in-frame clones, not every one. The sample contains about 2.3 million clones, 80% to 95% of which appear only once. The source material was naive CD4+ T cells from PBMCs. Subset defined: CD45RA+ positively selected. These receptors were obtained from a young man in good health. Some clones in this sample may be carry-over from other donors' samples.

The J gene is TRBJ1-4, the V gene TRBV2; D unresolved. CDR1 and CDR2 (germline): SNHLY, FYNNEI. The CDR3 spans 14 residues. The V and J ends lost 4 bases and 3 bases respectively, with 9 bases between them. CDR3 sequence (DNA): TGTGCCAGCAGTGTCGACACTTCTAATGAAAAACTGTTTTTT. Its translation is CASSVDTSNEKLFF.

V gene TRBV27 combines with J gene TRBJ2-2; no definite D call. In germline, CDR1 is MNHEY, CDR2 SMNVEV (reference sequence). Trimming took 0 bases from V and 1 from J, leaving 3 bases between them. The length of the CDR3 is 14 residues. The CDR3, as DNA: TGTGCCAGCAGTTTATCTTGGAACACCGGGGAGCTGTTTTTT. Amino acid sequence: CASSLSWNTGELFF.

CDR3 DNA sequence: TGCGCCAGCGGCACAGGGGGTAGTACAGATACGCAGTATTTT. Translating it yields CASGTGGSTDTQYF. The V call is TRBV5-1, the J call TRBJ2-3; 8 nucleotides align to TRBD1. Germline V CDR1 and CDR2: SGHRS, YFSETQ. Germline trimming cut 7 bases from V and 3 bases from J; bases unmatched to any gene: 7. The length of the CDR3 is 14 residues.

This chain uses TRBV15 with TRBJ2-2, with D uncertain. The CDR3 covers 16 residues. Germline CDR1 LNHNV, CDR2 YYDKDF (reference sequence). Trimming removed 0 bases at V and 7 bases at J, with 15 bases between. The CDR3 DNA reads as TGTGCCACCAGCAGAGAGGTTCGGATAGCAGGCGGGGAGCTGTTTTTT. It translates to CATSREVRIAGGELFF.

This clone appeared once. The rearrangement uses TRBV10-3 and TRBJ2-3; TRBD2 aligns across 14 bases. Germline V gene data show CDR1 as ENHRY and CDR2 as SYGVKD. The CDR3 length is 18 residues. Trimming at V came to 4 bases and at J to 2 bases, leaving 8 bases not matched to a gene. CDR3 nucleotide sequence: TGTGCCATCAGTGGACGACTAGCGGGAGGGAGGGACACAGATACGCAGTATTTT. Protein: CAISGRLAGGRDTDTQYF.

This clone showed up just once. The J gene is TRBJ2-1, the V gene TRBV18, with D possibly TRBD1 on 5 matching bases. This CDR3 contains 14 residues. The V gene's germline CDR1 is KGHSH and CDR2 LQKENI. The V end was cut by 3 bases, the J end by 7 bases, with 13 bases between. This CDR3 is CASSPDRNGNEQFF. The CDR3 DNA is TGTGCCAGCTCACCCGACAGAAACGGGAATGAGCAGTTCTTC.